This T cell receptor (beta chain) is drawn from a study of control samples from healthy donors and cancer patients. The assay was immunoSEQ multiplex PCR, and TCRdb's table has in-frame clones only and misses some. This sample has 150,000 to 200,000 clones; 85% to 95% occur once, and the top ten carry over 1.1%. The CDR3 extends over 16 amino acids. Germline V CDR1 and CDR2: SGHDT, YYEEEE. V was trimmed by 2 bases and J by 3 bases, leaving 12 bases between them. The specimen sequenced was blood. This receptor was taken from a man between 18 and 29 years old in good health. The chain uses TRBV5-6 and TRBJ1-6; D is possibly TRBD1 (5 bases). The CDR3 is CASSFAGTVYNSPLHF. Written as DNA, the CDR3 is TGTGCCAGCAGCTTTGCAGGGACGGTCTATAATTCACCCCTCCACTTT.